Each of the 26 T cell receptor beta chains below was sequenced from the same sample in a study of shared clonotypes between healthy human individuals. Profiled with immunoSEQ multiplex PCR; TCRdb holds only in-frame clones, not every one. The sample carries 2 million to 2.5 million clones, approximately 93% recorded once. The sequenced material came from naive CD4+ T cells from PBMCs. The subset was: CD45RA+ positively selected. All receptors come from a young man in good health. Some clones in this sample may be carry-over from other donors' samples.

To note about this clone: The same CDR3 also results from other DNA sequences found in this sample. The chain couples TRBV29-1 to TRBJ2-7; 7 positions match TRBD1. V shed 5 bases and J 2 bases; nucleotides not matched to a gene: 3. This CDR3 is 12 amino acids long. CDR1 is SQVTM, CDR2 ANQGSEA, per germline. The CDR3 reads CSVMTGTYEQYF. The CDR3, as DNA: TGCAGCGTTATGACAGGGACCTACGAGCAGTACTTC.

The chain recombines TRBV5-6 with TRBJ2-7; the match to TRBD2 covers 9 bases. With 4 bases clipped from V and 3 bases from J, the junction kept 8 bases outside the gene matches. The CDR3 runs 15 residues. From germline, CDR1 is SGHDT and CDR2 YYEEEE. The CDR3 sequence: CASSTGTSRYYEQYF. The CDR3 bases are TGTGCCAGCAGCACAGGGACTAGCAGGTACTACGAGCAGTACTTC.

This clone was seen once. The chain joins TRBV15 to TRBJ1-3, with 9 bases aligning to TRBD1. This CDR3 has 16 amino acids. V dropped 6 bases and J dropped 0; count of bases not matched to a gene: 6. The germline V gene encodes CDR1 LNHNV and CDR2 YYDKDF (reference sequence). The CDR3 loop reads CATRQTGGISGNTIYF. The CDR3, as DNA: TGTGCCACCAGACAGACAGGGGGAATCTCTGGAAACACCATATATTTT.

J is TRBJ2-3 and V is TRBV27; D possibly corresponds to TRBD2 (6 bases). V was cut by 2 bases and J by 2 bases, with 29 bases left in between. This CDR3 has 21 amino acids. Looked up from germline, CDR1 is MNHEY and CDR2 is SMNVEV (reference sequence). CDR3 in amino acids: CASSLKPPVSWAGRITDTQYF. In DNA, the CDR3 is TGTGCCAGCAGTTTAAAACCTCCGGTTAGTTGGGCGGGGAGGATCACAGATACGCAGTATTTT.

The chain links TRBV5-1 to TRBJ2-3; 7 bases are a match to TRBD2. The CDR3 totals 20 residues. After removal of 0 bases from V and 2 bases from J, the junction contained 18 bases not matched to a gene. Germline V gene lookup returns CDR1 SGHRS and CDR2 YFSETQ. CDR3 sequence (DNA): TGCGCCAGCAGCTTGGCCCCCCCTCTGGCGGGAGACTCCGCCACAGATACGCAGTATTTT. As protein: CASSLAPPLAGDSATDTQYF. Looking up the rest from reference TRBV5-1 and TRBJ2-3 gives the full variable domain: KAGVTQTPRYLIKTRGQQVTLSCSPISGHRSVSWYQQTPGQGLQFLFEYFSETQRNKGNFPGRFSGRQFSNSRSEMNVSTLELGDSALYLCASSLAPPLAGDSATDTQYFGPGTRLTVL.

V usage is TRBV11-2 and J usage is TRBJ1-1, with D uncertain. The length of the CDR3 is 13 residues. V lost 6 bases and J 12 bases, leaving 20 bases between the germline ends. Germline V gives CDR1 SGHAT, CDR2 FQNNGV. The CDR3 region has the DNA TGTGCCAGCAGTTACCCGGGAACGGCCGTATCTTTCTTT. Its protein product is CASSYPGTAVSFF.

The chain couples TRBV7-2 to TRBJ2-4; D may be TRBD1 (8 bases). The germline CDR1 and CDR2 sequences are SGHTA and FQGNSA. This CDR3 comprises 15 residues. Trimming removed 4 bases at V and 7 bases at J, with 17 bases between. The CDR3 DNA follows: TGTGCCAGCAGCTACAAACAGGGGGGGCGGAACATTCAGTACTTC. This sequence encodes CASSYKQGGRNIQYF. Supplemented by reference TRBV7-2 and TRBJ2-4, the full variable domain reads GAGVSQSPSNKVTEKGKDVELRCDPISGHTALYWYRQSLGQGLEFLIYFQGNSAPDKSGLPSDRFSAERTGGSVSTLTIQRTQQEDSAVYLCASSYKQGGRNIQYFGAGTRLSVL.

The chain links TRBV9 to TRBJ2-3; 14 bases match TRBD2. After removal of 4 bases from V and 4 bases from J, the junction contained 8 bases not matched to a gene. The CDR3 length is 17 residues. The V gene's germline CDR1 is SGDLS and CDR2 YYNGEE. The CDR3 DNA follows: TGTGCCAGCAGCATAAGTTCGGGACTAGCGGGAGCAGATACGCAGTATTTT. Its protein product is CASSISSGLAGADTQYF. Using reference TRBV9 and TRBJ2-3 for the parts outside the CDR3, the full variable domain is DSGVTQTPKHLITATGQRVTLRCSPRSGDLSVYWYQQSLDQGLQFLIQYYNGEERAKGNILERFSAQQFPDLHSELNLSSLELGDSALYFCASSISSGLAGADTQYFGPGTRLTVL.

This rearrangement joins TRBV28 to TRBJ1-1; weak D call: TRBD1 (5 bases). CDR1 MDHEN and CDR2 SYDVKM come from the germline V gene. V dropped 7 bases and J dropped 11 bases, with 17 bases sitting between them. CDR3 length: 12 residues. The CDR3, as DNA: TGTGCCAGCATAGACCCCGCCGGGGGTGCTTTCTTT. The encoded protein is CASIDPAGGAFF.

This clone was picked up one time. This chain joins TRBV9 and TRBJ1-1, with D possibly TRBD1 on 5 matching bases. The CDR3 loop spans 14 amino acids. Trimming left V 7 bases short and J 1 base short, with 14 bases between. Germline loops: CDR1 SGDLS, CDR2 YYNGEE. CDR3 bases: TGTGCCAGCGGACCTACAGGTGCGAACACTGAAGCTTTCTTT. Its protein is CASGPTGANTEAFF.

The V and J genes are TRBV14 and TRBJ2-2; TRBD2 agrees at 7 bases. Looked up from germline, CDR1 is SGHDN and CDR2 is FVKESK. The V segment lost 4 bases and the J segment 2 bases; nucleotides outside the gene matches: 1. This CDR3 region has 14 residues. CDR3 DNA sequence: TGTGCCAGCAGCCGGACTAGTAACACCGGGGAGCTGTTTTTT. Translating gives CASSRTSNTGELFF.

V gene TRBV7-9 combines with J gene TRBJ2-1, with 7 bases identical to TRBD1. CDR3 length: 13 amino acids. Germline CDR1 is SEHNR and CDR2 is FQNEAQ (reference sequence). Germline trimming cut 5 bases from V and 9 bases from J; bases unmatched to any gene: 7. DNA of the CDR3: TGTGCCAGCAGCCAGCCGGGACAGCCTGAGCAGTTCTTC. This translates into CASSQPGQPEQFF.

A remark on this clone: The sample has other DNA sequences that encode this CDR3 too. This chain uses TRBV6-6 with TRBJ2-7; 7 positions agree with TRBD2. This CDR3 contains 12 residues. The V gene's germline CDR1 is MNHNY and CDR2 SVGAGI (reference sequence). Germline trimming cut 2 bases from V and 6 bases from J; bases unmatched to any gene: 1. Here the CDR3 DNA reads TGTGCCAGCAGTTACGGCGGGAGCGAGCAGTACTTC. It specifies CASSYGGSEQYF.

J is TRBJ1-2 and V is TRBV11-2, with a possible D match to TRBD1 (6 bases). Germline lookup yields CDR1 SGHAT and CDR2 FQNNGV. The CDR3 extends over 14 amino acids. V gave up 5 bases and J gave up 8 bases, with 18 bases separating them. The CDR3 spells CASSAVQGRGGYTF. In DNA, the CDR3 is TGTGCCAGCAGCGCCGTTCAGGGGAGGGGAGGCTACACCTTC.

The chain couples TRBV7-2 to TRBJ2-3, with 7 bases that match TRBD2. J lost 3 bases, V lost 4 bases, and 10 bases had no gene match. Germline assignment: CDR1 SGHTA and CDR2 FQGNSA. CDR3 size: 16 residues. The CDR3 bases are TGTGCCAGCAGCTCCAGCGGCGGGAGAACAACAGATACGCAGTATTTT. This codes for CASSSSGGRTTDTQYF.

This chain joins TRBV5-1 and TRBJ2-2; D call uncertain. This CDR3 has 15 amino acids. V dropped 1 base and J dropped 4 bases, with 11 bases sitting between them. Germline V gene sequence: CDR1 SGHRS, CDR2 YFSETQ. CDR3 residues: CASSLLSYPTGELFF. CDR3 coding DNA: TGCGCCAGCAGCTTGCTTAGCTATCCCACCGGGGAGCTGTTTTTT.

The V gene is TRBV7-8, the J gene TRBJ1-3, with a weak D call TRBD1 (5 bases). The CDR3 sequence is 13 residues long. Trimming pared 1 base from V and 9 bases from J, leaving 10 bases between. Germline V CDR1 and CDR2: SGHVS, FQNEAQ. CDR3 sequence (DNA): TGTGCCAGCAGCTTAGGGGGGGACGGCACCATATATTTT. The encoded protein is CASSLGGDGTIYF.

V gene TRBV4-2 combines with J gene TRBJ2-5; 7 positions agree with TRBD2. Germline V CDR1 and CDR2: LGHNA, YNFKEQ. V was clipped by 4 bases and J by 3 bases; unmatched bases: 14. This CDR3 region has 17 residues. CDR3 sequence: CASSPSAPTSLKETQYF. The CDR3 DNA reads TGTGCCAGCAGCCCGAGCGCCCCGACTAGCCTTAAAGAGACCCAGTACTTC.

This chain joins TRBV30 and TRBJ2-6; the match to TRBD2 covers 9 bases. The V and J ends lost 3 bases and 0 bases, in that order; junction bases with no gene match: 9. Germline values: CDR1 GTSNPN, CDR2 SVGIG (reference sequence). This CDR3 is built from 18 residues. The CDR3: CAWREVLAGISGANVLTF. The DNA of the CDR3 is TGTGCCTGGAGGGAAGTCCTAGCGGGGATCTCTGGGGCCAACGTCCTGACTTTC.

The chain recombines TRBV4-1 with TRBJ1-1; D is uncertain. Trimming took 0 bases from V and 1 from J, leaving 6 bases between them. Germline V gene sequence: CDR1 MGHRA, CDR2 YSYEKL. There are 14 residues in the CDR3. The CDR3 region is CASSQDPGNTEAFF. In DNA, the CDR3 is TGCGCCAGCAGCCAAGATCCAGGGAACACTGAAGCTTTCTTT.

The gene calls are TRBV13 and TRBJ2-1; the D gene is possibly TRBD2 (7 bases). CDR3 size: 16 residues. Germline loops: CDR1 PRHDT, CDR2 FYEKMQ (reference sequence). V shed 4 bases and J shed 7 bases, with 20 bases lying between them. CDR3 protein: CASSSPRGGGRNEQFF. CDR3 coding DNA: TGTGCCAGCAGCTCCCCTAGGGGAGGGGGAAGGAATGAGCAGTTCTTC.

J is TRBJ2-1 and V is TRBV28; D is unresolved. The germline V and J ends were trimmed by 6 bases and 0 bases, with 12 bases remaining between them. The CDR3 extends over 15 amino acids. Germline V lookup: CDR1 MDHEN, CDR2 SYDVKM. CDR3 nucleotide sequence: TGTGCCAGCAGCGGACCAAGACGCTCCTACAATGAGCAGTTCTTC. It translates to CASSGPRRSYNEQFF.

Only one count was recorded for this clone. This chain joins TRBV5-1 and TRBJ2-7; D may be TRBD1 (6 bases). V was shortened by 4 bases and J by 2 bases, with 13 bases between the two germline ends. Per germline, CDR1 SGHRS and CDR2 YFSETQ. The CDR3 length is 14 residues. The CDR3 sequence is CASSPHRDPYEQYF. As DNA, the CDR3 is TGCGCCAGCAGCCCCCACAGGGATCCCTACGAGCAGTACTTC.

This sequence joins TRBV19 and TRBJ1-5, with D maybe TRBD1 (6 bases). V lost 1 base and J lost 3, with 10 bases in between. The CDR3 runs 15 residues. The germline V gene encodes CDR1 LNHDA and CDR2 SQIVND (reference sequence). The CDR3 sequence: CASSIVGGFNQPQHF. The CDR3 coding sequence is TGTGCCAGTAGTATAGTGGGGGGCTTCAATCAGCCCCAGCATTTT.

This chain joins TRBV14 and TRBJ2-3; D is perhaps TRBD1 or TRBD2 (6 bases each). V was shortened by 1 base and J by 3 bases, with 14 bases between the two germline ends. Germline CDR1 is SGHDN and CDR2 is FVKESK. The CDR3 is made up of 16 amino acids. CDR3 protein: CASSQGGGGVTDTQYF. The CDR3 DNA is TGTGCCAGCAGCCAAGGCGGAGGGGGTGTGACAGATACGCAGTATTTT.

The chain links TRBV27 to TRBJ2-3, with D maybe TRBD2 (6 bases). Trimming removed 2 bases from V and 6 bases from J, with 15 bases in between. CDR3 length equals 15 residues. The germline V gene encodes CDR1 MNHEY and CDR2 SMNVEV (reference sequence). CDR3: CASSLIGGVVDTQYF. The CDR3 DNA sequence: TGTGCCAGCAGTTTAATTGGCGGGGTAGTGGATACGCAGTATTTT.